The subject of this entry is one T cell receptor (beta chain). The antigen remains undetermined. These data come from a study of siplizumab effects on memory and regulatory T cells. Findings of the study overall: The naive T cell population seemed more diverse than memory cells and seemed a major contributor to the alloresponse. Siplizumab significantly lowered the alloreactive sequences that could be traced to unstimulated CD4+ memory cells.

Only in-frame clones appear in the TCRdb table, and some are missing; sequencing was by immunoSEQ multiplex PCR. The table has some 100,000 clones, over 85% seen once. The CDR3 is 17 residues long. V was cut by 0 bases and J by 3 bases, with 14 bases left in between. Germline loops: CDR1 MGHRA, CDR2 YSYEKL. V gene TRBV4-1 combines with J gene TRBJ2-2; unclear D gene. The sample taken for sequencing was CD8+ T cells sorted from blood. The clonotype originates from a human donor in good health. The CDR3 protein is CASSQDTGRTYTGELFF. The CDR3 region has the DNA TGCGCCAGCAGCCAAGACACGGGTCGGACGTACACCGGGGAGCTGTTTTTT.